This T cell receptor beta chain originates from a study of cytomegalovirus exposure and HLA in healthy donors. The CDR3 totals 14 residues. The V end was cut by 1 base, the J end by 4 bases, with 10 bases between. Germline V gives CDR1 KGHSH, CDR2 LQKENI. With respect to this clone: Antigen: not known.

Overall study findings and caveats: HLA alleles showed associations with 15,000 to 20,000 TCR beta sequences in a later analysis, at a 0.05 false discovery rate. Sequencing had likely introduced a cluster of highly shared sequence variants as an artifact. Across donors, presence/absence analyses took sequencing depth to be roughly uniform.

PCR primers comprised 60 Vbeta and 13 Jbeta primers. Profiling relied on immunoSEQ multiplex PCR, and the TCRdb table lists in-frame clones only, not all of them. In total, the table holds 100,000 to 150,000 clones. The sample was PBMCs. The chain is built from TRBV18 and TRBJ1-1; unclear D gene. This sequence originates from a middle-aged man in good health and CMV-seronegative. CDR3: CASSPLDKSTEAFF. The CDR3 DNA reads TGTGCCAGCTCACCACTCGATAAGAGCACTGAAGCTTTCTTT.